This paragraph reports one T cell receptor beta chain. Its antigen remains unidentified. Since a much larger clone is just one base distant, this may be a read error. This CDR3 is also generated by other DNA sequences in the sample. The data were obtained in a study of shared clonotypes between healthy human individuals. Memory CD4+ cells were the fraction left after CD45RA+ naive selection. Study results and caveats: Collection of samples was limited to blood; tissue repertoires likely differ. An anticipated effect of sequencing depth on clonotype sharing among donors was recognized.

CDR1 and CDR2 (germline): MNHNS, SASEGT. This CDR3 spans 12 amino acids. V dropped 4 bases and J dropped 1 base, with 3 bases sitting between them. TCRdb's copy holds only in-frame clones and misses some; the assay was immunoSEQ multiplex PCR. The sample holds about 1 million clones, about 75% seen once. The rearrangement uses TRBV6-1 and TRBJ2-3; D remains ambiguous. The material sequenced was memory CD4+ T cells sorted from blood. As for subset: CD45RA-negative fraction. This TCR derives from a man between 18 and 29 years old in good health. CDR3 nucleotides: TGTGCCAGCAGTGCCGGCACAGATACGCAGTATTTT. It specifies CASSAGTDTQYF.